This T cell receptor (beta chain) was obtained from a study of T cells in localized non-small cell lung cancer. Concerning this clone: Its antigen remains unidentified.

Study results and limitations: Patients showing higher blood T cell density tended to see longer overall survival. Heterogeneity stays possible, as sequencing covered only one tumor region. Paired adjacent lung recovered a median approximately 57 of the top 100 tumor clones. Uninvolved adjacent lung had the highest recorded T cell clonality, with tumor below it.

Only in-frame clones appear in the TCRdb table, and some are missing; sequencing was by immunoSEQ multiplex PCR. The repertoire holds under 50,000 clones, with about four fifths as singletons. Trimming stripped 5 bases from V and 6 bases from J, with 10 bases between. This CDR3 is 13 amino acids long. Germline lookup yields CDR1 SGHNT and CDR2 YENEEA. The source is a man aged 35 to 69 with stage III lung adenocarcinoma. This chain joins TRBV11-3 and TRBJ2-2; no clear D. The sample consisted of peripheral blood mononuclear cells, taken before any cancer treatment. CDR3 DNA sequence: TGTGCCAGCAGCAGAGCCATGTCCGGGGAGCTGTTTTTT. The encoded protein is CASSRAMSGELFF.